The 4 T cell receptor beta chains given below trace back to one sample, sequenced in a study of blood T cell repertoires in COVID-19. Produced via immunoSEQ multiplex PCR; TCRdb's table is partial and in-frame only. The table lists under 200,000 clones, about 86% of them singletons. Sequencing input: peripheral blood. These receptors were collected from a man younger than 35 with acute or convalescent COVID-19.

V usage is TRBV4-1 and J usage is TRBJ1-6, with D possibly matching TRBD1 (6 bases). Looked up from germline, CDR1 is MGHRA and CDR2 is YSYEKL. The ends were cut back, 4 bases at V and 8 bases at J, with 21 bases in the middle. CDR3 length equals 17 residues. CDR3 region: CASSRGTPRGRDSPLHF. In nucleotides, the CDR3 is TGCGCCAGCAGCCGAGGGACCCCCAGGGGAAGGGATTCACCCCTCCACTTT.

The chain joins TRBV6-5 to TRBJ2-1, with D perhaps TRBD2 (5 bases). Germline lookup yields CDR1 MNHEY and CDR2 SVGAGI. V lost 8 bases and J lost 4, with 12 bases in between. This CDR3 has 13 residues. CDR3 bases: TGTGCCAGCTCTCCCGGGGAGTACAATGAGCAGTTCTTC. Amino acids: CASSPGEYNEQFF.

The chain has TRBV24-1 and TRBJ2-1, with a possible D match to TRBD1 (6 bases). Germline CDR1 is KGHDR and CDR2 is SFDVKD. V lost 3 bases and J lost 3, with 14 bases in between. The length of the CDR3 is 16 residues. CDR3 protein: CATSDTGQINYNEQFF. The DNA of the CDR3 is TGTGCCACCAGTGATACCGGACAGATTAACTACAATGAGCAGTTCTTC.

The genes are TRBV7-8 and TRBJ2-2; TRBD2 aligns across 7 bases. The junction had 9 bases not matched to a gene; V was cut back by 1 base and J by 4 bases. This CDR3 region has 17 residues. The germline V gene has CDR1 SGHVS and CDR2 FQNEAQ. The CDR3 loop is CASSLGGSGSFTGELFF. DNA for the CDR3: TGTGCCAGCAGCTTAGGGGGTAGCGGGTCCTTCACCGGGGAGCTGTTTTTT.